The clone carrying this T cell receptor beta chain was detected only once. Its matching antigen is unknown. This sample stems from a study of T cell responses to AZD1222 COVID-19 vaccine. V shed 1 base and J shed 5 bases, with 9 bases lying between them. CDR3 length equals 13 residues. Germline CDR1 reads SGHDT; CDR2 reads YYEEEE. Findings and caveats of the study: Clonal diversity was possibly underestimated, and the donors were mostly white British, with more females.

Repertoires were generated with immunoSEQ multiplex PCR, while TCRdb's copy carries only in-frame clones and drops some. The sample records about 99,000 clones, nearly 95% being singletons. The receptor's source is an adult in good health. V gene TRBV5-6 combines with J gene TRBJ2-5; perhaps TRBD2 as D (5 bases). Source: peripheral blood, taken on day 0 of AZD1222 vaccination. For the CDR3, the DNA is TGTGCCAGCAGCTTGTGGAGGCGGGAGACCCAGTACTTC. Its protein product is CASSLWRRETQYF. Using reference TRBV5-6 and TRBJ2-5 for the parts outside the CDR3, the full variable domain is DAGVTQSPTHLIKTRGQQVTLRCSPKSGHDTVSWYQQALGQGPQFIFQYYEEEERQRGNFPDRFSGHQFPNYSSELNVNALLLGDSALYLCASSLWRRETQYFGPGTRLLVL.